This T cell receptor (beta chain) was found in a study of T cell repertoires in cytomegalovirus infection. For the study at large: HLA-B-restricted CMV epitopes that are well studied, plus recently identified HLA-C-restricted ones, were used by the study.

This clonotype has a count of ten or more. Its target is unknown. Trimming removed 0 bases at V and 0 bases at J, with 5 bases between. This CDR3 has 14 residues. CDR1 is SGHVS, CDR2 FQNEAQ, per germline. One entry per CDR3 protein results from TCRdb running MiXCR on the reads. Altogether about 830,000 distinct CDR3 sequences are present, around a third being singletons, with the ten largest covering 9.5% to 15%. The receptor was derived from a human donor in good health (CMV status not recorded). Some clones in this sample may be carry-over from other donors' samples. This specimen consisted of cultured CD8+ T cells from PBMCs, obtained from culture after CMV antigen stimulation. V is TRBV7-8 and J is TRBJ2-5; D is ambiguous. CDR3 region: CASSLAGYQETQYF. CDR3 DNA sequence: TGTGCCAGCAGCTTAGCCGGGTACCAAGAGACCCAGTACTTC.